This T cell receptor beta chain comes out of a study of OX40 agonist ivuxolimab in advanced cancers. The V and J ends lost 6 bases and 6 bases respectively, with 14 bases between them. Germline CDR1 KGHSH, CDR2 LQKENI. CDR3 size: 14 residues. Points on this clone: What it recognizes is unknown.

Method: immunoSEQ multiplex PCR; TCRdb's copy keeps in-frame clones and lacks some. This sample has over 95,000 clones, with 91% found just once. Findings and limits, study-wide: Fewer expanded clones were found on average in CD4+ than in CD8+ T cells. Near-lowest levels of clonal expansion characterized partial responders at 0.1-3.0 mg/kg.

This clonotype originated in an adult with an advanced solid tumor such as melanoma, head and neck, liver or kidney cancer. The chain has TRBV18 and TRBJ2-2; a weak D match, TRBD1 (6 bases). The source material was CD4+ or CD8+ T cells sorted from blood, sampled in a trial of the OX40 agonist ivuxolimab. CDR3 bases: TGTGCCAGCTCTCAAACAGGGCTCGCCGGGGAGCTGTTTTTT. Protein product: CASSQTGLAGELFF.